The 4 T cell receptor beta chains given below trace back to one sample, sequenced in a study of blood T cell repertoires in COVID-19. Sequenced by immunoSEQ multiplex PCR; TCRdb stores in-frame clones only, minus some. The sample shows about 10,000 clones, roughly nine tenths of them seen only once. The specimen was peripheral blood. These receptors originate from a human donor in a cohort sampled during active COVID-19.

V gene TRBV7-9 combines with J gene TRBJ2-1; 7 bases align to TRBD1. Trimming cost V 11 bases and J 3 bases; bases outside gene matches: 7. Germline-derived CDR1 and CDR2 are SEHNR and FQNEAQ (reference sequence). The CDR3 is 13 residues long. CDR3 nucleotides: TGTGCCCTCAGGGACAGCCTCTACAATGAGCAGTTCTTC. Translating gives CALRDSLYNEQFF. Looking up the rest from reference TRBV7-9 and TRBJ2-1 gives the full variable domain: DTGVSQNPRHKITKRGQNVTFRCDPISEHNRLYWYRQTLGQGPEFLTYFQNEAQLEKSRLLSDRFSAERPKGSFSTLEIQRTEQGDSAMYLCALRDSLYNEQFFGPGTRLTVL.

The V gene is TRBV4-1, the J gene TRBJ1-1, with no clear D. With 0 bases removed from V and 4 bases from J, the gap between germline ends came to 15 bases. The CDR3 is made up of 16 amino acids. From germline, CDR1 is MGHRA and CDR2 YSYEKL. Written as DNA, the CDR3 is TGCGCCAGCAGCCAAGAAAGCCCTCGGGGTGGCACTGAAGCTTTCTTT. The encoded protein is CASSQESPRGGTEAFF.

The V call is TRBV7-2, the J call TRBJ1-1; no clear D gene. V shed 7 bases and J shed 4 bases, with 13 bases lying between them. CDR3 length equals 13 residues. Germline lookup yields CDR1 SGHTA and CDR2 FQGNSA. The CDR3 protein is CASKFNGRTEAFF. In DNA form, the CDR3 reads TGTGCCAGCAAGTTTAACGGTCGCACTGAAGCTTTCTTT.

This chain links TRBV30 with TRBJ1-6; 7 bases map to TRBD1. The V gene's germline CDR1 is GTSNPN and CDR2 SVGIG (reference sequence). This CDR3 comprises 13 residues. V lost 4 bases and J lost 9; bases outside the gene matches: 6. The CDR3 loop is CAWTHRGASPLHF. CDR3 nucleotides: TGTGCCTGGACCCACAGGGGTGCTTCACCCCTCCACTTT. Full variable domain (missing parts from reference TRBV30 and TRBJ1-6): SQTIHQWPATLVQPVGSPLSLECTVEGTSNPNLYWYRQAAGRGLQLLFYSVGIGQISSEVPQNLSASRPQDRQFILSSKKLLLSDSGFYLCAWTHRGASPLHFGNGTRLTVT.